The 15 T cell receptor beta chains reported below all come from one sample, sequenced in a study of T cell responses to AZD1222 COVID-19 vaccine (dated by TCRdb to the early 2020s). Library generation was performed with the immunoSEQ multiplex PCR assay. Drawn from immuneACCESS, this table holds only the in-frame rearrangements with V and J called that TCRdb kept. Clones are partly lost; checked studies trace under half to an unresolved V gene and leave the rest unexplained. The sample table shows tens of thousands of clones, and about 88% are seen once. Roughly a tenth of the sample is held by the ten biggest clonotypes. Reading the label with the study, this specimen's time point is: baseline before first vaccination. Sequencing was performed on peripheral blood, taken on day 0 of AZD1222 vaccination. The receptors here all came from an adult in good health.

The rearrangement joins TRBV3-1 (or the pseudogene TRBV3-2) to TRBJ2-7; 8 bases line up with TRBD1. This CDR3 has 15 amino acids. V was clipped by 0 bases and J by 7 bases; unmatched bases: 8. The germline V gene encodes CDR1 LGHDT and CDR2 YNNKEL (reference sequence). The CDR3 spells CASSQDPQGVREQYF. In DNA, the CDR3 is TGTGCCAGCAGCCAAGACCCACAGGGGGTGAGGGAGCAGTACTTC.

This clone was detected only once. The V and J genes are TRBV9 and TRBJ1-4; 9 nucleotides line up with TRBD1. The CDR3 sequence is 14 residues long. The germline CDR1 and CDR2 sequences are SGDLS and YYNGEE. Trimming took 4 bases from V and 5 from J; bases not matched to a gene: 3. The DNA for the CDR3 is TGTGCCAGCAGCCCGGGACAGGGAAATGAAAAACTGTTTTTT. This gives the protein CASSPGQGNEKLFF.

The rearrangement joins TRBV28 to TRBJ2-7, with 7 positions matching TRBD2. Germline loops: CDR1 MDHEN, CDR2 SYDVKM. There are 16 residues in the CDR3. V shed 5 bases, J shed 4 bases, and the junction held 14 bases outside the gene matches. The CDR3 is CASSQVAGTTLYEQYF. The CDR3 DNA is TGTGCCAGCAGTCAAGTCGCCGGGACTACCCTTTACGAGCAGTACTTC. The entire variable domain, with the rest obtained from reference TRBV28 and TRBJ2-7, is as follows: DVKVTQSSRYLVKRTGEKVFLECVQDMDHENMFWYRQDPGLGLRLIYFSYDVKMKEKGDIPEGYSVSREKKERFSLILESASTNQTSMYLCASSQVAGTTLYEQYFGPGTRLTVT.

The rearrangement uses TRBV5-4 and TRBJ2-3; D might be TRBD2 (6 bases). CDR1 and CDR2 (germline): SGHNT, YYREEE (reference sequence). CDR3 size: 15 residues. V was trimmed by 5 bases and J by 2 bases, leaving 15 bases between them. DNA for the CDR3: TGTGCCAGCAGGCCCTCGGGACTTTCCACAGATACGCAGTATTTT. Translating gives CASRPSGLSTDTQYF.

This chain connects TRBV7-2 to TRBJ1-5; D is undetermined. CDR1 and CDR2 from the germline V gene are SGHTA and FQGNSA. Trimming took off 1 base at V and 3 bases at J, with 7 bases between the two ends. CDR3 length equals 14 residues. For the CDR3, the DNA is TGTGCCAGCAGCTTAGGGGCAGACAATCAGCCCCAGCATTTT. Its protein is CASSLGADNQPQHF.

This chain joins TRBV5-1 and TRBJ2-2; D is ambiguous. Germline assignment: CDR1 SGHRS and CDR2 YFSETQ. V shed 0 bases and J shed 1 base, with 4 bases lying between them. This CDR3 contains 14 residues. This chain's CDR3 is CASSLGLNTGELFF. The CDR3 nucleotides are TGCGCCAGCAGCTTGGGTCTGAACACCGGGGAGCTGTTTTTT.

The chain has TRBV27 and TRBJ2-7; the match to TRBD1 covers 8 bases. There are 12 residues in the CDR3. CDR1 is MNHEY, CDR2 SMNVEV, per germline (reference sequence). The ends lost 4 bases at V and 9 bases at J; junction bases unmatched: 5. This CDR3 is CASSSLGTGQYF. DNA of the CDR3: TGTGCCAGCAGTTCGCTCGGGACAGGGCAGTACTTC.

The rearrangement uses TRBV19 and TRBJ2-7; no firm D call. The CDR3 totals 14 residues. V was cut by 1 base and J by 3 bases, with 10 bases left in between. Per the germline V gene, CDR1 is LNHDA and CDR2 is SQIVND (reference sequence). The CDR3 spells CASSIGNGNYEQYF. In DNA, the CDR3 is TGTGCCAGTAGTATAGGTAACGGTAACTACGAGCAGTACTTC. The complete variable domain, with remaining parts taken from reference TRBV19 and TRBJ2-7, reads DGGITQSPKYLFRKEGQNVTLSCEQNLNHDAMYWYRQDPGQGLRLIYYSQIVNDFQKGDIAEGYSVSREKKESFPLTVTSAQKNPTAFYLCASSIGNGNYEQYFGPGTRLTVT.

V usage is TRBV7-9 and J usage is TRBJ2-7; TRBD2 matches 7 bases. Per germline, CDR1 SEHNR and CDR2 FQNEAQ (reference sequence). The CDR3 covers 13 residues. The trim removed 3 bases at V and 2 bases at J, leaving 1 base unmatched. Written as DNA, the CDR3 is TGTGCCAGCAGCTTCGGGGGGACCTACGAGCAGTACTTC. Translation: CASSFGGTYEQYF.

In its sample, this clone was seen once. The V and J genes are TRBV5-1 and TRBJ1-4; D gene unclear. CDR3 length: 15 amino acids. Germline-derived CDR1 and CDR2 are SGHRS and YFSETQ. The V end was cut by 4 bases, the J end by 0 bases, with 10 bases between. CDR3 bases: TGCGCCAGCAGCACCGGACCTGCAACTAATGAAAAACTGTTTTTT. Amino acids: CASSTGPATNEKLFF.

The chain has TRBV19 and TRBJ2-5, with 8 bases that match TRBD1. The CDR3 totals 14 residues. Germline V gene sequence: CDR1 LNHDA, CDR2 SQIVND (reference sequence). The V segment lost 1 base and the J segment 5 bases; nucleotides outside the gene matches: 3. CDR3 in DNA: TGTGCCAGTAGTATAGCGGGACAGGCTGAGACCCAGTACTTC. This encodes CASSIAGQAETQYF.

This rearrangement joins TRBV7-9 to TRBJ2-7, with D possibly matching TRBD2 (5 bases). V gave up 10 bases and J gave up 2 bases, with 18 bases separating them. Germline loops: CDR1 SEHNR, CDR2 FQNEAQ (reference sequence). CDR3 size: 14 residues. CDR3 sequence reads: CATQPPGKTYEQYF. The CDR3 DNA follows: TGTGCCACCCAGCCCCCCGGGAAGACCTACGAGCAGTACTTC.

CDR3 DNA sequence: TGTGCCAGCAGCTTATCCAGGTTGGATACGCAGTATTTT. This sequence encodes CASSLSRLDTQYF. The chain uses TRBV7-7 and TRBJ2-3; D is unresolved. The CDR3 loop spans 13 amino acids. Germline V gene sequence: CDR1 SSHAT, CDR2 FNYEAQ (reference sequence). V was pared by 2 bases and J by 6 bases, with 9 bases between. Filled out from reference TRBV7-7 and TRBJ2-3, the complete variable domain reads GAGVSQSPRYKVTKRGQDVTLRCDPISSHATLYWYQQALGQGPEFLTYFNYEAQPDKSGLPSDRFSAERPEGSISTLTIQRTEQRDSAMYRCASSLSRLDTQYFGPGTRLTVL.

The chain carries TRBV14 and TRBJ1-3; no firm D call. V gave up 1 base and J gave up 0 bases, with 4 bases separating them. CDR3 length equals 14 residues. In germline, CDR1 is SGHDN, CDR2 FVKESK. The CDR3 bases are TGTGCCAGCAGCCAAGGGGCCTCTGGAAACACCATATATTTT. Translating it yields CASSQGASGNTIYF.

The chain employs TRBV5-6 and TRBJ2-4; 10 positions agree with TRBD2. Germline V gene sequence: CDR1 SGHDT, CDR2 YYEEEE. V was pared by 4 bases and J by 6 bases, with 4 bases of the junction left unmatched. This CDR3 spans 14 amino acids. Here the CDR3 reads CASSQGLAINIQYF. In nucleotides, the CDR3 is TGTGCCAGCAGCCAGGGACTAGCGATAAACATTCAGTACTTC.